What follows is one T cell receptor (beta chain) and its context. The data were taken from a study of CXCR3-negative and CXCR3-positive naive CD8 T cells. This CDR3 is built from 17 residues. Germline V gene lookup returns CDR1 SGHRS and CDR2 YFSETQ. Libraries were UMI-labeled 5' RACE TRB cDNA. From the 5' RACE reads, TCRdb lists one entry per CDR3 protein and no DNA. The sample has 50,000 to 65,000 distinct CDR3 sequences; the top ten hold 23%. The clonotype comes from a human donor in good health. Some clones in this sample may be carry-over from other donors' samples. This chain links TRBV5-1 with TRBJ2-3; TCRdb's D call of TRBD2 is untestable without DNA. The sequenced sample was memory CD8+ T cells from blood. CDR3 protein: CASSQGLAADMRDTQYF.